The next 31 T cell receptor beta chains were all read from a single sample in a study of cytomegalovirus exposure and HLA in healthy donors. Primers for the PCR totalled 60 Vbeta and 13 Jbeta. The assay was immunoSEQ multiplex PCR, and TCRdb's table has in-frame clones only and misses some. The sample holds 100,000 to 150,000 clones; about 80% are singletons and the top ten take 1%. Specimen: PBMCs. The origin of the receptors is a man in his forties or fifties in good health and CMV-seronegative.

This clone was detected once. The rearrangement links TRBV6-6 to TRBJ2-7, with 7 bases matching TRBD1. Losses at the gene ends were 4 bases for V and 5 bases for J; bases not matched to a gene: 11. This CDR3 contains 15 residues. Germline V gene sequence: CDR1 MNHNY, CDR2 SVGAGI (reference sequence). The CDR3 here is CASSLNRGGPDEQYF. In nucleotides, the CDR3 is TGTGCCAGCAGTTTAAACAGGGGCGGCCCTGACGAGCAGTACTTC.

V usage is TRBV28 and J usage is TRBJ2-5; 9 bases fit TRBD1. The CDR3 runs 15 residues. CDR1 is MDHEN, CDR2 SYDVKM, per germline. V lost 3 bases to trimming and J lost 7 bases; unmatched junction nucleotides: 9. CDR3 residues: CASSLPDRGRATQYF. In nucleotides, the CDR3 is TGTGCCAGCAGTTTGCCGGACAGGGGCCGGGCGACCCAGTACTTC. The variable domain in full, with the rest retrieved from reference TRBV28 and TRBJ2-5, is DVKVTQSSRYLVKRTGEKVFLECVQDMDHENMFWYRQDPGLGLRLIYFSYDVKMKEKGDIPEGYSVSREKKERFSLILESASTNQTSMYLCASSLPDRGRATQYFGPGTRLLVL.

V is TRBV7-8 and J is TRBJ1-6; 7 bases line up with TRBD1. The CDR3 totals 16 residues. CDR1 and CDR2 from the germline V gene are SGHVS and FQNEAQ. V lost 5 bases to trimming and J lost 7 bases; unmatched junction nucleotides: 11. CDR3 sequence: CASSPQPGQTNSPLHF. Here the CDR3 DNA reads TGTGCCAGCAGCCCACAACCGGGACAGACAAATTCACCCCTCCACTTT.

CDR3: CASSPTGGEIYEQFF. CDR3 in DNA: TGTGCCAGTAGTCCCACAGGGGGCGAAATTTATGAGCAGTTCTTC. This chain joins TRBV19 and TRBJ2-1, with 9 bases fitting TRBD1. Germline CDR1 and CDR2: LNHDA and SQIVND (reference sequence). The CDR3 loop spans 15 amino acids. V was pared by 5 bases and J by 8 bases, with 10 bases of the junction left unmatched.

The chain couples TRBV15 to TRBJ1-2; 7 bases align to TRBD1. The trim removed 0 bases at V and 8 bases at J, leaving 6 bases unmatched. This CDR3 is built from 14 residues. The V gene's germline CDR1 is LNHNV and CDR2 YYDKDF (reference sequence). CDR3 coding DNA: TGTGCCACCAGCAGAGACCGGACAGGAGGCGGCTACACCTTC. Encoded protein: CATSRDRTGGGYTF.

The CDR3 here is CASRTGVDYGYTF. The CDR3 DNA reads as TGTGCCAGCAGAACAGGGGTTGACTATGGCTACACCTTC. The V gene is TRBV28, the J gene TRBJ1-2; 7 bases are shared with TRBD1. CDR1 MDHEN and CDR2 SYDVKM come from the germline V gene. There are 13 residues in the CDR3. The V segment lost 6 bases and the J segment 3 bases; nucleotides outside the gene matches: 4.

This rearrangement joins TRBV7-2 to TRBJ2-7, with 10 bases fitting TRBD2. This CDR3 comprises 14 residues. The J segment lost 1 base and the V segment lost 5 bases, leaving 2 bases of the junction unmatched. Per the germline V gene, CDR1 is SGHTA and CDR2 is FQGNSA. CDR3 sequence (DNA): TGTGCCAGCAGCCCACTAGCGGGATCCTACGAGCAGTACTTC. The encoded protein is CASSPLAGSYEQYF.

V and J are TRBV4-1 and TRBJ2-2; D is ambiguous. This CDR3 region has 17 residues. V lost 4 bases to trimming and J lost 1 base, with 16 bases between them. The germline gives CDR1 MGHRA, CDR2 YSYEKL. The CDR3 DNA reads as TGCGCCAGCAGCCGCGTTCCCGTGGAGCTGAACACCGGGGAGCTGTTTTTT. Encoded protein: CASSRVPVELNTGELFF.

The chain uses TRBV6-6 and TRBJ2-1; 10 bases fit TRBD2. This CDR3 comprises 15 residues. The germline V gene has CDR1 MNHNY and CDR2 SVGAGI (reference sequence). With 7 bases clipped from V and 5 bases from J, the junction kept 8 bases outside the gene matches. The CDR3 coding sequence is TGTGCCAGCAACCAAGGGCTAGCGGGAGACAATGAGCAGTTCTTC. Amino acid sequence: CASNQGLAGDNEQFF.

The CDR3 coding sequence is TGTGCCAGTAGTACTGGCCTCGAGCAGTACTTC. It yields the protein CASSTGLEQYF. The chain links TRBV19 to TRBJ2-7, with D unresolved. Germline V CDR1 and CDR2: LNHDA, SQIVND (reference sequence). Between the trimmed V and J ends, which lost 4 bases and 6 bases, there was a span of 7 bases. The CDR3 runs to 11 residues.

The chain is built from TRBV5-1 and TRBJ1-2, with D uncertain. CDR3 length equals 13 residues. Trimming pared 0 bases from V and 2 bases from J, leaving 5 bases between. Germline lookup yields CDR1 SGHRS and CDR2 YFSETQ. CDR3 loop: CASSLAPNYGYTF. DNA of the CDR3: TGCGCCAGCAGCTTGGCTCCGAACTATGGCTACACCTTC. The complete variable domain, with remaining parts taken from reference TRBV5-1 and TRBJ1-2, reads KAGVTQTPRYLIKTRGQQVTLSCSPISGHRSVSWYQQTPGQGLQFLFEYFSETQRNKGNFPGRFSGRQFSNSRSEMNVSTLELGDSALYLCASSLAPNYGYTFGSGTRLTVV.

CDR3 DNA: TGTGCCTGGAGTACCCCCAGGACAGGGGTACGCGAGCAGTACTTC. Translation gives CAWSTPRTGVREQYF. The rearrangement uses TRBV30 and TRBJ2-7; TRBD1 matches at 9 bases. Germline-derived CDR1 and CDR2 are GTSNPN and SVGIG (reference sequence). The CDR3 loop spans 15 amino acids. Losses at the gene ends were 2 bases for V and 6 bases for J; bases not matched to a gene: 11.

The chain joins TRBV19 to TRBJ2-7, with 7 bases fitting TRBD2. Trimming cost V 3 bases and J 2 bases; bases outside gene matches: 13. The CDR3 is made up of 17 amino acids. CDR1 LNHDA and CDR2 SQIVND come from the germline V gene (reference sequence). CDR3 DNA sequence: TGTGCCAGTAGTATCCGGGCGGCTAGCGGAAATACCTACGAGCAGTACTTC. Its protein is CASSIRAASGNTYEQYF.

J is TRBJ1-1 and V is TRBV7-2; the D gene is possibly TRBD1 (5 bases). V was pared by 2 bases and J by 4 bases, with 14 bases between. CDR3 length: 15 residues. Germline V gives CDR1 SGHTA, CDR2 FQGNSA. The CDR3 region is CASSLSGEGSTEAFF. The CDR3 DNA is TGTGCCAGCAGCTTATCTGGGGAGGGGAGCACTGAAGCTTTCTTT.

The V gene is TRBV28, the J gene TRBJ1-1; 11 positions match TRBD1. Germline-derived CDR1 and CDR2 are MDHEN and SYDVKM. The CDR3 length is 15 residues. V was pared by 5 bases and J by 4 bases, with 6 bases of the junction left unmatched. This chain's CDR3 is CASSQGQGAATEAFF. The CDR3 nucleotides read TGTGCCAGCAGTCAAGGACAGGGGGCTGCCACTGAAGCTTTCTTT.

The genes are TRBV30 and TRBJ2-7, with 7 bases that match TRBD1. This CDR3 spans 14 amino acids. Germline CDR1 and CDR2: GTSNPN and SVGIG (reference sequence). V dropped 2 bases and J dropped 2; count of bases not matched to a gene: 6. The CDR3 loop reads CAWSRGGTAYEQYF. The CDR3, as DNA: TGTGCCTGGAGTCGTGGTGGGACAGCCTACGAGCAGTACTTC.

CDR3 DNA sequence: TGCGCCAGCTGCCGACAGATTAACACCGGGGAGCTGTTTTTT. It encodes CASCRQINTGELFF. V is TRBV10-2 and J is TRBJ2-2, with a tentative D call TRBD1 (5 bases). Trimming shortened V by 8 bases and J by 2 bases, and 12 bases separated the two germline ends. The CDR3 has 14 residues. CDR1 is WSHSY, CDR2 SAAADI, per germline.

This clone came up a few times. The chain is built from TRBV5-1 and TRBJ1-3; the D is unclear. Per the germline V gene, CDR1 is SGHRS and CDR2 is YFSETQ. The V end lost 2 bases, the J end lost 0 bases, and 9 bases lay between the germline ends. The CDR3 spans 15 residues. The CDR3 reads CASSFSGASGNTIYF. Written as DNA, the CDR3 is TGCGCCAGCAGCTTTTCGGGAGCCTCTGGAAACACCATATATTTT. Combining the CDR3 with reference TRBV5-1 and TRBJ1-3 gives the whole variable domain KAGVTQTPRYLIKTRGQQVTLSCSPISGHRSVSWYQQTPGQGLQFLFEYFSETQRNKGNFPGRFSGRQFSNSRSEMNVSTLELGDSALYLCASSFSGASGNTIYFGEGSWLTVV.

This clone was counted a few times. The V and J genes are TRBV18 and TRBJ2-1; TRBD2 matches 8 bases. This CDR3 is built from 15 residues. Germline CDR1 is KGHSH and CDR2 is LQKENI. J gave up 0 bases and V 6 bases, and 4 bases lay outside the gene matches. The CDR3 is CASSTGTSSYNEQFF. The CDR3 DNA follows: TGTGCCAGCTCCACCGGGACTAGCTCCTACAATGAGCAGTTCTTC.

The chain recombines TRBV9 with TRBJ2-1; TRBD2 aligns across 11 bases. The J segment lost 5 bases and the V segment lost 4 bases, leaving 8 bases of the junction unmatched. Looked up from germline, CDR1 is SGDLS and CDR2 is YYNGEE. CDR3 length: 16 residues. In nucleotides, the CDR3 is TGTGCCAGCAGCTCCCCGGGACTAGCGGCAAACAATGAGCAGTTCTTC. It specifies CASSSPGLAANNEQFF.

The chain couples TRBV19 to TRBJ1-5, with D unresolved. With 1 base removed from V and 0 bases from J, the gap between germline ends came to 7 bases. CDR3 length: 15 amino acids. CDR1 LNHDA and CDR2 SQIVND come from the germline V gene (reference sequence). CDR3 in amino acids: CASSIGQNSNQPQHF. CDR3 coding DNA: TGTGCCAGTAGTATAGGGCAGAATAGCAATCAGCCCCAGCATTTT.

The chain carries TRBV2 and TRBJ1-5; unclear D gene. Trimming left V 8 bases short and J 0 bases short, with 8 bases between. Germline CDR1 is SNHLY and CDR2 is FYNNEI. The CDR3 runs to 13 residues. The CDR3 bases are TGTGCCAGCTCACCTAATAGCAATCAGCCCCAGCATTTT. Protein sequence: CASSPNSNQPQHF.

V is TRBV5-6 and J is TRBJ2-1, with D perhaps TRBD2 (7 bases). Trimming shortened V by 7 bases and J by 9 bases, and 23 bases separated the two germline ends. The CDR3 runs 15 residues. Looked up from germline, CDR1 is SGHDT and CDR2 is YYEEEE. CDR3 residues: CASAPGGGITGEQFF. CDR3 coding DNA: TGTGCCAGCGCCCCGGGGGGCGGGATAACGGGTGAGCAGTTCTTC.

V and J are TRBV2 and TRBJ2-3; the match to TRBD2 covers 7 bases. The CDR3 runs 15 residues. The germline gives CDR1 SNHLY, CDR2 FYNNEI. After removal of 2 bases from V and 4 bases from J, the junction contained 6 bases not matched to a gene. Here the CDR3 reads CASSEREVPADTQYF. The CDR3 nucleotides are TGTGCCAGCAGTGAACGGGAGGTGCCCGCAGATACGCAGTATTTT.

About this clone: The same CDR3 arises from other DNA sequences in this sample as well. This sequence joins TRBV7-2 and TRBJ1-1; D might be TRBD1 (5 bases). This CDR3 spans 13 amino acids. CDR1 is SGHTA, CDR2 FQGNSA, per germline. Trimming cost V 1 base and J 4 bases, with 7 bases left between them. CDR3 DNA: TGTGCCAGCAGCTTAGACGGGGGCACTGAAGCTTTCTTT. It codes for CASSLDGGTEAFF.

The V and J genes are TRBV27 and TRBJ1-1; D uncertain. This CDR3 has 13 amino acids. V shed 5 bases and J shed 1 base, with 8 bases lying between them. Germline values: CDR1 MNHEY, CDR2 SMNVEV (reference sequence). The CDR3 DNA is TGTGCCAGCAGTGTACGGGGGAACACTGAAGCTTTCTTT. This translates into CASSVRGNTEAFF.

This clone came up once. The chain uses TRBV18 and TRBJ2-7; 7 bases are shared with TRBD2. In germline, CDR1 is KGHSH, CDR2 LQKENI. The CDR3 contains 15 residues. J gave up 1 base and V 2 bases, and 5 bases lay outside the gene matches. CDR3 DNA sequence: TGTGCCAGCTCACCAGAAGCGGGAATTTCCTACGAGCAGTACTTC. Translating gives CASSPEAGISYEQYF.

V is TRBV6-5 and J is TRBJ2-1; 7 nucleotides line up with TRBD2. With V trimmed by 6 bases and J by 4 bases, 9 bases remained unmatched. Per the germline V gene, CDR1 is MNHEY and CDR2 is SVGAGI. The CDR3 is made up of 15 amino acids. The CDR3 reads CASSPSGTAYNEQFF. The DNA of the CDR3 is TGTGCCAGCAGCCCCAGCGGGACCGCGTACAATGAGCAGTTCTTC.

The chain is built from TRBV6-1 and TRBJ2-7, with 13 bases identical to TRBD2. Germline V gene data show CDR1 as MNHNS and CDR2 as SASEGT. V was pared by 6 bases and J by 3 bases, with 5 bases of the junction left unmatched. This CDR3 spans 15 amino acids. This CDR3 is CASRRLAGGNYEQYF. CDR3 in DNA: TGTGCCAGCAGACGACTAGCGGGAGGAAACTACGAGCAGTACTTC.

The chain uses TRBV18 and TRBJ1-1; D possibly corresponds to TRBD1 (6 bases). Trimming left V 4 bases short and J 8 bases short, with 17 bases between. The CDR3 contains 14 residues. From germline, CDR1 is KGHSH and CDR2 LQKENI. The CDR3 loop reads CASSRLETGTEAFF. The CDR3, as DNA: TGTGCCAGCTCACGCCTGGAGACAGGTACAGAAGCTTTCTTT.

This clone appeared once. This chain joins TRBV5-4 and TRBJ2-5; D may be TRBD1 (5 bases). CDR1 is SGHNT, CDR2 YYREEE, per germline (reference sequence). CDR3 size: 19 residues. The V gene lost 0 bases and the J gene lost 5 bases, with 26 bases spanning the gap. CDR3 DNA: TGTGCCAGCAGCTTGGGGCCCCAAATTGTGGGTTCCAGACAGGAGACCCAGTACTTC. Residues: CASSLGPQIVGSRQETQYF. The variable domain in full, with the rest retrieved from reference TRBV5-4 and TRBJ2-5, is ETGVTQSPTHLIKTRGQQVTLRCSSQSGHNTVSWYQQALGQGPQFIFQYYREEENGRGNFPPRFSGLQFPNYSSELNVNALELDDSALYLCASSLGPQIVGSRQETQYFGPGTRLLVL.